This TCR beta chain was captured in a study of molecular identifiers for immune sequencing clone quantification. Study-level information: In replicates, RNA from around 20,000 or 100,000 naive CD8 cells was divided five ways and four parts were sequenced. Study findings and constraints: Clones carrying above 20 RNA copies accounted for over 98% of effector molecules, under 1% in naive cells.

Germline V CDR1 and CDR2: DFQATT, SNEGSKA (reference sequence). With 3 bases removed from V and 0 bases from J, the gap between germline ends came to 9 bases. CDR3 length equals 13 residues. This clonotype was recorded many times. Its specificity is not known. TCRdb analysed the PCR reads with MiXCR anew, one entry per CDR3 protein. Here the sample spans about 640,000 distinct CDR3 sequences, around 20% being singletons. Preparation of naive CD8 libraries involved roughly 18,000 to 1,100,000 sorted cells and 10%, 30% or 50% RNA. CD8+CD4-CCR7+CD45RA+ cells were sorted as naive CD8 T cells. This clonotype was obtained from a human donor in good health. Some libraries in this study had Jurkat cell RNA spiked in. Sequencing input: naive CD8+ T cells from blood, with Jurkat cell RNA spiked in. The subset is: FACS-sorted CD8+CD4-CCR7+CD45RA+ naive T cells. The chain uses TRBV20-1 and TRBJ2-7; perhaps TRBD2 as D (5 bases). CDR3 sequence reads: CSARDSFSYEQYF. CDR3 DNA: TGCAGTGCTAGGGACTCCTTCTCCTACGAGCAGTACTTC.